This T cell receptor (beta chain) comes out of a study of blood T cell repertoires in COVID-19. Germline V gives CDR1 LGHNA, CDR2 YSLEER. The ends lost 1 base at V and 4 bases at J; junction bases unmatched: 4. The CDR3 is 15 residues long. Profiling relied on immunoSEQ multiplex PCR, and the TCRdb table lists in-frame clones only, not all of them. In the table there are roughly 60,000 clones, roughly four fifths of which are singletons. The sample comprised peripheral blood. V gene TRBV4-3 combines with J gene TRBJ2-7; 10 nucleotides match TRBD2. This receptor was taken from a man older than 75 with COVID-19, enrolled during active disease. For the CDR3, the DNA is TGCGCCAGCAGCCAAGCTACTAGCGGGGCGTACGAGCAGTACTTC. Protein: CASSQATSGAYEQYF.